This T cell receptor (beta chain) was identified in a study of vaccination and CD4 T cells after COVID-19. From germline, CDR1 is LNHNV and CDR2 YYDKDF (reference sequence). Trimming left V 0 bases short and J 8 bases short, with 7 bases between. The CDR3 consists of 13 residues. Treatment indicated: roughly 11-day PBMC culture with coronavirus spike peptide pools or control peptides (ViraFEST assay). Concerning this clonotype itself: The antigen remains undetermined.

The Oncomine TCR Beta short-read assay generated sequence data from the DNA of cultured CD4+ T cells. MiXCR, run by TCRdb on the PCR reads, gives a single entry per CDR3 protein. Among some 15,000 distinct CDR3 sequences listed, 45% to 65% were seen once. The rearrangement uses TRBV15 and TRBJ2-2, with unresolved D. This TCR was sampled from a human donor who had recovered from COVID-19. The material sequenced was CD4+ T cells from blood, cultured in vitro. The CDR3 sequence is CATSRDERGELFF. The CDR3 nucleotides are TGTGCCACCAGCAGAGATGAGAGGGGGGAGCTGTTTTTT.